What follows are 23 T cell receptor beta chains derived from one specimen sequenced in a study of glioma-infiltrating T cells. TCR alpha and beta CDR3 regions were amplified from RNA using iRepertoire nested multiplex PCR. Via MiXCR, TCRdb re-called the multiplex PCR reads, giving one row per CDR3 protein. The sample comprises about 89,000 distinct CDR3 sequences, 20% to 25% of which are singletons, and more than 6.5% rests with the top ten. Sequencing was carried out using glioma tissue, nonneoplastic brain tissue, or PBMCs (not recorded which). The receptors were gathered from a human donor with low-grade glioma or glioblastoma, undergoing nonglioma brain surgery, or in good health (not recorded which).

In this sample, this clonotype turned up many times. This chain joins TRBV6-1 and TRBJ2-1, with 13 nucleotides matching TRBD2. V shed 5 bases, J shed 4 bases, and the junction held 11 bases outside the gene matches. CDR1 and CDR2 from the germline V gene are MNHNS and SASEGT. The CDR3 has 18 amino acids. For the CDR3, the DNA is TGTGCCAGCAGTAGCCGACTAGCGGGGGGCCCCCGATACAATGAGCAGTTCTTC. It yields the protein CASSSRLAGGPRYNEQFF.

This clonotype showed up just a few times. The rearrangement joins TRBV12-3 or TRBV12-4 to TRBJ2-7, with 7 bases aligning to TRBD1. CDR3 length: 15 amino acids. V shed 6 bases and J 2 bases; nucleotides not matched to a gene: 10. Here the CDR3 DNA reads TGTGCCAGCAGCGACCGGGACAGTTTTACCTACGAGCAGTACTTC. It is translated as CASSDRDSFTYEQYF.

Comments on this clonotype: This may arise from a read error, as a much more abundant clone is one base away. The DNA for the CDR3 is TGTGCCATACAGGGGGGGACCACCTACGAGCAGTTCTTC. This translates into CAIQGGTTYEQFF. The chain links TRBV10-3 to TRBJ2-1, with a possible D match to TRBD1 (8 bases). CDR1 and CDR2 from the germline V gene are ENHRY and SYGVKD. The CDR3 loop spans 13 amino acids. The V end was cut by 9 bases, the J end by 10 bases, with 19 bases between.

Concerning this clonotype itself: A much more abundant neighbour one base away suggests this may be a read error. The chain employs TRBV2 and TRBJ2-1; D gene ambiguous. The CDR3 sequence is 13 residues long. Germline-derived CDR1 and CDR2 are SNHLY and FYNNEI. The CDR3 DNA follows: TGTGCCAGCTCGGTAAGCTCCTACAGTGAGCAGTTCTTC. It translates to CASSVSSYSEQFF.

In its sample, this clonotype was seen many times. The J gene is TRBJ2-1, the V gene TRBV20-1, with D perhaps matching TRBD2 (5 bases). Germline V gives CDR1 DFQATT, CDR2 SNEGSKA (reference sequence). This CDR3 region has 13 residues. Trimming stripped 5 bases from V and 2 bases from J, with 10 bases between. CDR3 amino acids: CSAYYGTYNEQFF. CDR3 coding DNA: TGCAGTGCTTATTACGGGACCTACAATGAGCAGTTCTTC.

There are a few counts of this clonotype. The CDR3 DNA is TGTGCCAGCAGCTTACTAGTCCCCGGGGAGCTGTTTTTT. It specifies CASSLLVPGELFF. The gene calls are TRBV11-1 and TRBJ2-2; D gene ambiguous. There are 13 residues in the CDR3. Trimming left V 2 bases short and J 6 bases short, with 7 bases between. Germline lookup yields CDR1 SGHAT and CDR2 FQDESV (reference sequence).

With respect to this clonotype: Lacking the conserved final phenylalanine or tryptophan, this CDR3 likely reflects a read error. The genes are TRBV3-1 and TRBJ2-3, with D hard to call. Between the trimmed V and J ends, which lost 6 bases and 0 bases, there was a span of 4 bases. CDR3 length: 12 residues. From germline, CDR1 is LGHDT and CDR2 YNNKEL (reference sequence). For the CDR3, the DNA is TGTGCCAGCAGTCCGAGCACAGATACGCAGTATTGT. It specifies CASSPSTDTQYC.

Turning to this clonotype: One junction end disagrees with the germline gene, perhaps due to a read error. The chain links TRBV4-1 to TRBJ2-1; 10 bases map to TRBD2. Per the germline V gene, CDR1 is MGHRA and CDR2 is YSYEKL. This CDR3 is built from 17 residues. This chain's CDR3 is CACSQKGLAGANGEQFF. The CDR3 DNA reads TGCGCCTGCAGCCAAAAGGGGCTAGCGGGAGCAAATGGTGAGCAGTTCTTC.

Points on this clonotype: This sequence may be a read error, since a much larger clone differs from it by one base. The V gene is TRBV5-1, the J gene TRBJ2-3, with D maybe TRBD2 (6 bases). This CDR3 region has 13 residues. Germline V gene sequence: CDR1 SGHRS, CDR2 YFSETQ. V shed 3 bases and J shed 7 bases, with 12 bases lying between them. The CDR3 DNA is TGCGCCAGCAGCTGGGGGGATCGGTATACGCAGTATTTT. Its protein is CASSWGDRYTQYF. The full variable domain, in which reference TRBV5-1 and TRBJ2-3 provide the parts outside the CDR3, is KAGVTQTPRYLIKTRGQQVTLSCSPISGHRSVSWYQQTPGQGLQFLFEYFSETQRNKGNFPGRFSGRQFSNSRSEMNVSTLELGDSALYLCASSWGDRYTQYFGPGTRLTVL.

The sample holds one count of this clonotype. The rearrangement uses TRBV20-1 and TRBJ1-2; 8 bases match TRBD1. J gave up 6 bases and V 4 bases, and 25 bases lay outside the gene matches. The CDR3 runs 19 residues. CDR1 and CDR2 from the germline V gene are DFQATT and SNEGSKA (reference sequence). CDR3 DNA: TGCAGTGCTACCATACAGGGGGGCCGCCGGGAGGGCAAAAACCATGGCTACACCTTC. It translates to CSATIQGGRREGKNHGYTF.

The chain carries TRBV4-2 and TRBJ2-7; D remains unclear. The CDR3 consists of 14 residues. Looked up from germline, CDR1 is LGHNA and CDR2 is YNFKEQ. The V gene lost 1 base and the J gene lost 2 bases, with 9 bases spanning the gap. The CDR3 DNA follows: TGTGCCAGCAGCCAAGCGGCCCCCGCCTACGAGCAGTACTTC. Its protein is CASSQAAPAYEQYF.

This clonotype was seen many times. V gene TRBV6-1 combines with J gene TRBJ2-7, with D perhaps given as TRBD1 or TRBD2 (5 bases each). Germline-derived CDR1 and CDR2 are MNHNS and SASEGT. The V end was cut by 6 bases, the J end by 1 base, with 13 bases between. This CDR3 contains 14 residues. DNA for the CDR3: TGTGCCAGCAGGACAGCGGACGGGTCCTACGAGCAGTACTTC. This translates into CASRTADGSYEQYF.

In this sample, this clonotype turned up a few times. This rearrangement joins TRBV6-5 to TRBJ2-1; D is ambiguous. The CDR3 sequence is 16 residues long. The germline V and J ends were trimmed by 4 bases and 0 bases, with 13 bases remaining between them. Per the germline V gene, CDR1 is MNHEY and CDR2 is SVGAGI. This chain's CDR3 is CASSLSLVTSYNEQFF. As DNA, the CDR3 is TGTGCCAGCAGTTTATCTCTAGTAACCTCCTACAATGAGCAGTTCTTC.

There are many counts of this clonotype. This rearrangement joins TRBV6-1 to TRBJ2-7; possible D gene TRBD1, 6 bases. The germline V and J ends were trimmed by 6 bases and 4 bases, with 13 bases remaining between them. This CDR3 is 13 amino acids long. The germline V gene has CDR1 MNHNS and CDR2 SASEGT. The CDR3 is CASRKWTEYEQYF. CDR3 DNA sequence: TGTGCCAGCAGAAAGTGGACAGAGTACGAGCAGTACTTC.

This sequence joins TRBV5-4 and TRBJ2-5; D is unresolved. Trimming removed 3 bases at V and 1 base at J, with 10 bases between. CDR3 length equals 14 residues. Germline assignment: CDR1 SGHNT and CDR2 YYREEE (reference sequence). The CDR3 sequence is CASSSAQVQETQYF. DNA for the CDR3: TGTGCCAGCAGCTCGGCGCAGGTCCAAGAGACCCAGTACTTC.

This clonotype was seen once. It may be a read error: a sequence one base away is much more abundant. The rearrangement uses TRBV7-2 and TRBJ1-1, with a possible D match to TRBD1 (6 bases). CDR1 SGHTA and CDR2 FQGNSA come from the germline V gene. The V and J ends lost 5 bases and 9 bases respectively, with 25 bases between them. The CDR3 loop spans 16 amino acids. This CDR3 reads CASSTRGDSRRNKAFF. The CDR3 DNA sequence: TGTGCCAGCAGCACGAGGGGGGACTCGAGAAGAAATAAAGCTTTCTTT. The whole variable domain, filled in from reference TRBV7-2 and TRBJ1-1, reads GAGVSQSPSNKVTEKGKDVELRCDPISGHTALYWYRQSLGQGLEFLIYFQGNSAPDKSGLPSDRFSAERTGGSVSTLTIQRTQQEDSAVYLCASSTRGDSRRNKAFFGQGTRLTVV.

The V gene is TRBV6-5, the J gene TRBJ2-1, with D maybe TRBD2 (6 bases). Trimming left V 9 bases short and J 2 bases short, with 20 bases between. The germline CDR1 and CDR2 sequences are MNHEY and SVGAGI. This CDR3 is 16 amino acids long. For the CDR3, the DNA is TGTGCCAGAGGTTACTCGGCAGGAGGGGCCTACAATGAGCAGTTCTTC. Translating gives CARGYSAGGAYNEQFF.

This clonotype was counted many times. The chain uses TRBV7-2 and TRBJ1-1; TRBD1 matches 11 bases. The J segment lost 10 bases and the V segment lost 4 bases, leaving 5 bases of the junction unmatched. Germline V gene data show CDR1 as SGHTA and CDR2 as FQGNSA. The CDR3 totals 13 residues. As DNA, the CDR3 is TGTGCCAGCAGCTCAAGCGGGACAGGGGGAGCTTTCTTT. It codes for CASSSSGTGGAFF.

Points on this clonotype: This may come from a read error, since a much larger clone is one base off. The gene calls are TRBV5-4 and TRBJ2-1, with D tentatively TRBD2 (6 bases). The germline gives CDR1 SGHNT, CDR2 YYREEE (reference sequence). The length of the CDR3 is 15 residues. Trimming left V 2 bases short and J 0 bases short, with 9 bases between. CDR3 nucleotide sequence: TGTGCCAGCAGCTTCCGGGAGTACTCCTACAATGAGCAGTTCTTC. Translation gives CASSFREYSYNEQFF. Filled out from reference TRBV5-4 and TRBJ2-1, the complete variable domain reads ETGVTQSPTHLIKTRGQQVTLRCSSQSGHNTVSWYQQALGQGPQFIFQYYREEENGRGNFPPRFSGLQFPNYSSELNVNALELDDSALYLCASSFREYSYNEQFFGPGTRLTVL.

The CDR3 reads CASGLETTGKETQYF. The CDR3 DNA reads as TGTGCTAGTGGTTTGGAGACCACAGGGAAAGAGACCCAGTACTTC. This sequence joins TRBV12-5 and TRBJ2-5; weak D call: TRBD1 (6 bases). The CDR3 has 15 amino acids. V was shortened by 1 base and J by 3 bases, with 12 bases between the two germline ends. Germline V lookup: CDR1 LGHNT, CDR2 FRNRAP.

With regard to this clonotype: Because it lacks the conserved phenylalanine or tryptophan at the end, this CDR3 is likely a read error. The chain links TRBV2 to TRBJ2-1; 15 bases map to TRBD2. CDR1 and CDR2 (germline): SNHLY, FYNNEI. Unmatched junction bases numbered 4, after V lost 6 bases and J lost 1 base. CDR3 length: 17 amino acids. The CDR3 loop reads CASSGTSGRLSYNEQFS. CDR3 in DNA: TGTGCCAGCAGCGGGACTAGCGGGAGGTTATCCTACAATGAGCAGTTCTCC.

The chain uses TRBV12-3 or TRBV12-4 and TRBJ2-5; TRBD2 agrees at 7 bases. The CDR3 runs 15 residues. Trimming removed 0 bases from V and 3 bases from J; junction bases left unmatched: 4. The CDR3 DNA sequence: TGTGCCAGCAGTTTAGCCAACCTAGCGGAAGAGACCCAGTACTTC. As protein: CASSLANLAEETQYF.

There are many counts of this clonotype. This chain links TRBV6-1 with TRBJ2-1; 9 bases are shared with TRBD2. The CDR3 is 18 amino acids. J was trimmed by 3 bases and V by 7 bases; bases with no gene match: 16. Per germline, CDR1 MNHNS and CDR2 SASEGT. The CDR3, as DNA: TGTGCCAGCACCATTAGCGGGGGTGGGGTTTCCGGCTACAATGAGCAGTTCTTC. Residues: CASTISGGGVSGYNEQFF.